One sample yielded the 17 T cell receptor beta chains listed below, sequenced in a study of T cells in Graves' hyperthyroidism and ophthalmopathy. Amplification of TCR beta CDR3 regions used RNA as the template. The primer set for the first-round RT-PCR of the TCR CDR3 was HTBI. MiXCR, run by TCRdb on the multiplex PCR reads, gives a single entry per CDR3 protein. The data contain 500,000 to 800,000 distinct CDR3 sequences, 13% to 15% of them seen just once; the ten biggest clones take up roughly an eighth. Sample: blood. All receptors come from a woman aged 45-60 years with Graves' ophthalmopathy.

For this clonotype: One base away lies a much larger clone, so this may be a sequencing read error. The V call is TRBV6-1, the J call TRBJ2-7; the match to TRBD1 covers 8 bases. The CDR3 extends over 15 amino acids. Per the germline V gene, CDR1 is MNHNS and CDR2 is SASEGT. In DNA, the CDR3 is TGTGCCAGTCACGGACAGGGTTTTAGGTCCTGCGAGCAGTACTTC. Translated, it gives CASHGQGFRSCEQYF.

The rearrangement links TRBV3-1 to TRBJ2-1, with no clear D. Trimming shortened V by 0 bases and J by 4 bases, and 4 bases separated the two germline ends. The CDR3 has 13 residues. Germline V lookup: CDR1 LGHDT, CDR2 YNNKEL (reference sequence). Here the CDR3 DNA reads TGTGCCAGCAGCCAAGAGACTTACAATGAGCAGTTCTTC. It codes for CASSQETYNEQFF.

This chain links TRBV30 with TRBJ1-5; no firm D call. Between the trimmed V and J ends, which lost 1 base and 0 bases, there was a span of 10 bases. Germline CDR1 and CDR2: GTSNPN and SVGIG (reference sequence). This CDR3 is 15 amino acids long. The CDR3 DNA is TGTGCCTGGAGTGACCAGACCCATAGCAATCAGCCCCAGCATTTT. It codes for CAWSDQTHSNQPQHF. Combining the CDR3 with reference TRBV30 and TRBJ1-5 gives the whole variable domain SQTIHQWPATLVQPVGSPLSLECTVEGTSNPNLYWYRQAAGRGLQLLFYSVGIGQISSEVPQNLSASRPQDRQFILSSKKLLLSDSGFYLCAWSDQTHSNQPQHFGDGTRLSIL.

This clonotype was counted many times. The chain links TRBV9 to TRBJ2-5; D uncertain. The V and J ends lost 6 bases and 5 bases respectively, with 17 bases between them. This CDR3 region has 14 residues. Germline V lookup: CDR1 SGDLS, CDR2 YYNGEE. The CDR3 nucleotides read TGTGCCAGCACCCCGGATATTTACTCGGAGACCCAGTACTTC. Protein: CASTPDIYSETQYF.

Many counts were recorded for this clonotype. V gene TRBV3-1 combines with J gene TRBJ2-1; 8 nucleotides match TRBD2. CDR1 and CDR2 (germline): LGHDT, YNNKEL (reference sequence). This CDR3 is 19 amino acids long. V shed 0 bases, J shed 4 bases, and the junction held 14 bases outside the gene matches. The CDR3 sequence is CASSQDLASGTRVYNEQFF. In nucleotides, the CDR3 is TGTGCCAGCAGCCAAGATCTGGCTTCGGGGACTAGGGTATACAATGAGCAGTTCTTC.

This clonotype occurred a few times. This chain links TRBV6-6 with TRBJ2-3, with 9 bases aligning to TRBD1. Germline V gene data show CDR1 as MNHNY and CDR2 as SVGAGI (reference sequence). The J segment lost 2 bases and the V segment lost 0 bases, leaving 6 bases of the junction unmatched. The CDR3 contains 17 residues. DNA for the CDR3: TGTGCCAGCAGTTACTCGTCTTCACAGGGGGCCACAGATACGCAGTATTTT. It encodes CASSYSSSQGATDTQYF.

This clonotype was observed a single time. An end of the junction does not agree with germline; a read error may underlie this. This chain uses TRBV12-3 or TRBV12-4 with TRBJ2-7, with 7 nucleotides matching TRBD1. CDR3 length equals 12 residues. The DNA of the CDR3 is TGTGCCAGCAGTCCGCTACAGGGGATTTTAAGCTTC. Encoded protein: CASSPLQGILSF.

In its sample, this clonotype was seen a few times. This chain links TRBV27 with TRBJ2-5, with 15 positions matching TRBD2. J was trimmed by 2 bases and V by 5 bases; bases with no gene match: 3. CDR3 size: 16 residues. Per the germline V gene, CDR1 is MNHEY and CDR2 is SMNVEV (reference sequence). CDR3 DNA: TGTGCCAGCAGTCCAGGGACTAGCGGGGGGCAAGAGACCCAGTACTTC. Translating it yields CASSPGTSGGQETQYF.

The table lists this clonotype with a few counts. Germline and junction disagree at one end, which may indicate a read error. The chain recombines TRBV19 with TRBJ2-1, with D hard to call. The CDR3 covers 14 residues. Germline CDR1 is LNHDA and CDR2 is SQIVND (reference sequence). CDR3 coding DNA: TGTGCCAGCAGTATCCAAGGACGGTACAATGAGCAGTTCTTC. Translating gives CASSIQGRYNEQFF.

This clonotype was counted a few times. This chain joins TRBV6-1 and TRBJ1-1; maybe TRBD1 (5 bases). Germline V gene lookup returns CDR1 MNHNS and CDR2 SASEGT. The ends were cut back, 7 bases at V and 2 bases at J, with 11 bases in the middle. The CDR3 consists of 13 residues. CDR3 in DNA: TGTGCCAGCATAGTGGGGCCAAACACTGAAGCTTTCTTT. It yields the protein CASIVGPNTEAFF.

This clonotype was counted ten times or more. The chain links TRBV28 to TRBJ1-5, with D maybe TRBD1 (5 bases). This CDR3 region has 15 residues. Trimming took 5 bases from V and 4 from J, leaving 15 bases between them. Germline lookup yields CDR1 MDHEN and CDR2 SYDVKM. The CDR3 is CASSLPDSGNQPQHF. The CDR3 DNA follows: TGTGCCAGCAGTCTACCCGACAGCGGGAATCAGCCCCAGCATTTT.

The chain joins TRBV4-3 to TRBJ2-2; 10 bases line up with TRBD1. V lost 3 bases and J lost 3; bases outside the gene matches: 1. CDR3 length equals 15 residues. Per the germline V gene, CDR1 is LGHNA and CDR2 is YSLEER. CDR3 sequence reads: CASSHGTGDTGELFF. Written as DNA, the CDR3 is TGCGCCAGCAGCCACGGGACAGGGGACACCGGGGAGCTGTTTTTT.

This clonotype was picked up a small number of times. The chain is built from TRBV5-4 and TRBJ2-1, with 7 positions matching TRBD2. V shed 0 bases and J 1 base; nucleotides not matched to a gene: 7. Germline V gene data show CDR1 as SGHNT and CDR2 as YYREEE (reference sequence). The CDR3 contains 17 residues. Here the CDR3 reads CASSLVLASGSYNEQFF. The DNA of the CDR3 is TGTGCCAGCAGCTTGGTTCTGGCTAGCGGTTCCTACAATGAGCAGTTCTTC.

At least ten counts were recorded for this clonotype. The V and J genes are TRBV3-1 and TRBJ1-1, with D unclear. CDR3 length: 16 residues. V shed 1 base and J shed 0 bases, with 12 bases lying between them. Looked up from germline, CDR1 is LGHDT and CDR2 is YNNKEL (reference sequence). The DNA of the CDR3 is TGTGCCAGCAGCCAAGGAGGTGCATGGGTGAACACTGAAGCTTTCTTT. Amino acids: CASSQGGAWVNTEAFF.

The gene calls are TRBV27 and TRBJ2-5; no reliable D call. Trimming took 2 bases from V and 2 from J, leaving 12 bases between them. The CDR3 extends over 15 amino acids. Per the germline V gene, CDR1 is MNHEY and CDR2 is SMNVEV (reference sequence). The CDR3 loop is CASSLTRADQETQYF. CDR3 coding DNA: TGTGCCAGCAGTTTAACCCGGGCGGATCAAGAGACCCAGTACTTC.

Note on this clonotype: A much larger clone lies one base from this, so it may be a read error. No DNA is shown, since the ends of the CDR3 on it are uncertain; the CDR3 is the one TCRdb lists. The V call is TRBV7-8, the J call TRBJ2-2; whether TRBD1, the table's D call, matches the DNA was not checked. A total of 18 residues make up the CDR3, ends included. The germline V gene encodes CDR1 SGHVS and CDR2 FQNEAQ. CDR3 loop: CASSLVAPGAVNTGEPFF.

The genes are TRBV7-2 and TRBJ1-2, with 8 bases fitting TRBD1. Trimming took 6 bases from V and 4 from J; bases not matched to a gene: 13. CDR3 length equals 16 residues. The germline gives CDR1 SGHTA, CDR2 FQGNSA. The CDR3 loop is CASSWTGSIVVYGYTF. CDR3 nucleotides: TGTGCCAGCAGTTGGACAGGGTCGATTGTAGTCTATGGCTACACCTTC.